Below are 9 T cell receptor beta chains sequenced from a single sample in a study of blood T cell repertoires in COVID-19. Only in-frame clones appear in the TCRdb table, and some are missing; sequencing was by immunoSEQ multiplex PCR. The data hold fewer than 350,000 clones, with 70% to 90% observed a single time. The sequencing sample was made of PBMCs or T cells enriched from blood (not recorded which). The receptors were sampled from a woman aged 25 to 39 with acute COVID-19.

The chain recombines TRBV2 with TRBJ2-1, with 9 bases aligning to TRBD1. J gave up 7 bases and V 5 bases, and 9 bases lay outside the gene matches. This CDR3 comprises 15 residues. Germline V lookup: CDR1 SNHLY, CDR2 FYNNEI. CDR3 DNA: TGTGCCAGCAGTCCCGGGACAGGGCCGTTGAATGAGCAGTTCTTC. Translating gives CASSPGTGPLNEQFF.

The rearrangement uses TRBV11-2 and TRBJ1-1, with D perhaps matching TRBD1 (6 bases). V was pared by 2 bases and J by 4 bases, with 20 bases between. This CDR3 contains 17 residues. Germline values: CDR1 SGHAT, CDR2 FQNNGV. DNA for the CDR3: TGTGCCAGCAGCTTATGGCGTTTAGGGGGAGGGCGCACTGAAGCTTTCTTT. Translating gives CASSLWRLGGGRTEAFF.

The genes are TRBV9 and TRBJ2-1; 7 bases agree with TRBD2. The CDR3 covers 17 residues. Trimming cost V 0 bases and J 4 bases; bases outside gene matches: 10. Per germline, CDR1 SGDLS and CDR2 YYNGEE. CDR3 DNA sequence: TGTGCCAGCAGCGTAGGGACGGGAGGTAACTTTTACAATGAGCAGTTCTTC. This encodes CASSVGTGGNFYNEQFF.

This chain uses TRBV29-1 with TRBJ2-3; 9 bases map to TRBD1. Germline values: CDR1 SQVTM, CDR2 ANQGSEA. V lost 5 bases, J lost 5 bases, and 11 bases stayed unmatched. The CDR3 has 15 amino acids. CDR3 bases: TGCAGCGTTACCCCCGGGACAGGGTTTCTAGATACGCAGTATTTT. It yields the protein CSVTPGTGFLDTQYF.

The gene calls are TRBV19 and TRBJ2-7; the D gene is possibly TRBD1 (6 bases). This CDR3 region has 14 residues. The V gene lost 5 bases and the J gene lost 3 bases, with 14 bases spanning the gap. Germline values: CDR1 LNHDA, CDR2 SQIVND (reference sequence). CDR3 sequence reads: CASSSQGSLYEQYF. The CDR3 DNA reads TGTGCCAGTAGTTCACAGGGTTCCCTCTACGAGCAGTACTTC.

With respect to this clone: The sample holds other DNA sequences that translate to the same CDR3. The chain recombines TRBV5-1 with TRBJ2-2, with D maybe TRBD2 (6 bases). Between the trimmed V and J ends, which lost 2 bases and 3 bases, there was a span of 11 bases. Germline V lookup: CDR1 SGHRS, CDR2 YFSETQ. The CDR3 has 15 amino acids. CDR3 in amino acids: CASSFGGVDTGELFF. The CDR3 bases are TGCGCCAGCAGCTTCGGGGGAGTGGACACCGGGGAGCTGTTTTTT.

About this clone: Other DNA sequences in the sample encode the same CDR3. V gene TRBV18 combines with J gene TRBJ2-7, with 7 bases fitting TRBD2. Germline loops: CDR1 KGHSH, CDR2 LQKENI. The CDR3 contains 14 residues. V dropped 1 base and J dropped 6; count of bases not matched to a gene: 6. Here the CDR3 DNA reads TGTGCCAGCTCACCACTACCCAGGGAGGGCGAGCAGTACTTC. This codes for CASSPLPREGEQYF. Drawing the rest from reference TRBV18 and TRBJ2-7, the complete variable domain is NAGVMQNPRHLVRRRGQEARLRCSPMKGHSHVYWYRQLPEEGLKFMVYLQKENIIDESGMPKERFSAEFPKEGPSILRIQQVVRGDSAAYFCASSPLPREGEQYFGPGTRLTVT.

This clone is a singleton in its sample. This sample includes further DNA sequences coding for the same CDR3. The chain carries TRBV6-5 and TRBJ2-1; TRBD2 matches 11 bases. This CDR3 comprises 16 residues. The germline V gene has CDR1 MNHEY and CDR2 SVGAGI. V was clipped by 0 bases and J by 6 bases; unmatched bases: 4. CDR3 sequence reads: CASSYSRLAGGNEQFF. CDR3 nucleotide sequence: TGTGCCAGCAGTTACTCGCGTCTAGCGGGAGGCAATGAGCAGTTCTTC.

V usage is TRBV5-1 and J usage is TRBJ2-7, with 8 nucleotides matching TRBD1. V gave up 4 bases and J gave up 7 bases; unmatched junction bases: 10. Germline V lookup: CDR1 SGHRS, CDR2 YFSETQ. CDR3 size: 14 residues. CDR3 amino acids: CASSIDRGRYEQYF. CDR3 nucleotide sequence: TGCGCCAGCAGCATCGACAGGGGAAGGTATGAGCAGTACTTC. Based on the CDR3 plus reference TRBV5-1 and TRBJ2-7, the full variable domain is KAGVTQTPRYLIKTRGQQVTLSCSPISGHRSVSWYQQTPGQGLQFLFEYFSETQRNKGNFPGRFSGRQFSNSRSEMNVSTLELGDSALYLCASSIDRGRYEQYFGPGTRLTVT.